One and the same sample provided the 17 T cell receptor beta chains below, sequenced in a study of T cells in Graves' hyperthyroidism and ophthalmopathy. RNA transcripts provided the source from which TCR beta CDR3 regions were amplified. HTBI primers were the set used in a first-round RT-PCR of the TCR CDR3. Each CDR3 protein is one row after TCRdb ran MiXCR on the multiplex PCR reads. The profile shows around 800,000 distinct CDR3 sequences, about two fifths of them singletons. The sample was blood. The receptor set was obtained from a man in his late teens or twenties with Graves' hyperthyroidism.

This clonotype was found a few times. J is TRBJ2-7 and V is TRBV3-1; maybe TRBD1 (6 bases). This CDR3 region has 13 residues. The V and J ends lost 1 base and 6 bases respectively, with 10 bases between them. Germline CDR1 and CDR2: LGHDT and YNNKEL (reference sequence). For the CDR3, the DNA is TGTGCCAGCAGCCAAGGAGGACAGTTCGAGCAGTACTTC. Protein product: CASSQGGQFEQYF.

This clonotype was seen repeatedly, ten times or more. CDR3 DNA: TGTGCCAGCAGGACGGACAGGGCAACTGAAGCTTTCTTT. Translated, it gives CASRTDRATEAFF. The V and J genes are TRBV2 and TRBJ1-1, with TRBD1 matching 8 bases. Germline V gives CDR1 SNHLY, CDR2 FYNNEI. CDR3 length equals 13 residues. Germline trimming cut 6 bases from V and 5 bases from J; bases unmatched to any gene: 5.

This clonotype was counted at least ten times. The chain is built from TRBV29-1 and TRBJ2-5; TRBD1 matches at 7 bases. V shed 6 bases and J 8 bases; nucleotides not matched to a gene: 21. The CDR3 runs 16 residues. Germline lookup yields CDR1 SQVTM and CDR2 ANQGSEA. The CDR3 coding sequence is TGCAGCGTCCGACCAACCGGGACAGCTATCTCGGGTACCCAGTACTTC. It specifies CSVRPTGTAISGTQYF.

This clonotype was counted at least ten times. This chain connects TRBV10-3 to TRBJ1-2; 9 bases line up with TRBD1. Germline values: CDR1 ENHRY, CDR2 SYGVKD. V trimming: 7 bases; J trimming: 4 bases; junction bases outside the gene matches: 13. This CDR3 spans 16 amino acids. CDR3 sequence (DNA): TGTGCCATCACCCAGGGACAGGGATCATCGAGCTATGGCTACACCTTC. It encodes CAITQGQGSSSYGYTF.

This clonotype was recorded at least ten times. V is TRBV20-1 and J is TRBJ1-5; D gene ambiguous. CDR3 length equals 13 residues. CDR1 and CDR2 (germline): DFQATT, SNEGSKA (reference sequence). V lost 3 bases to trimming and J lost 0 bases, with 6 bases between them. CDR3 coding DNA: TGCAGTGCTAGGTTAGGTAGCAATCAGCCCCAGCATTTT. Translating it yields CSARLGSNQPQHF.

The chain carries TRBV4-3 and TRBJ2-7; D remains unclear. V was cut by 4 bases and J by 7 bases, with 11 bases left in between. Per germline, CDR1 LGHNA and CDR2 YSLEER. CDR3 size: 12 residues. CDR3 in DNA: TGCGCCAGCAGCCTTTTAAAGGGAGAGCAGTACTTC. Amino acids: CASSLLKGEQYF.

This clonotype was seen many times. V is TRBV19 and J is TRBJ1-2; D remains unclear. The CDR3 totals 13 residues. The germline V and J ends were trimmed by 6 bases and 4 bases, with 12 bases remaining between them. The germline gives CDR1 LNHDA, CDR2 SQIVND (reference sequence). CDR3 in DNA: TGTGCCAGTAGCACCGGTGGGCCCTATGGCTACACCTTC. Its protein product is CASSTGGPYGYTF.

As to this clonotype: A read error may be the cause here, since a much bigger clone is one base away. The genes are TRBV5-6 and TRBJ1-3, with 7 bases matching TRBD1. The germline V gene encodes CDR1 SGHDT and CDR2 YYEEEE. V shed 4 bases, J shed 4 bases, and the junction held 2 bases outside the gene matches. The CDR3 has 13 amino acids. CDR3 in DNA: TGTGCCAGCAGCGCGGACAGGGGAAACACCATATATTTT. Protein product: CASSADRGNTIYF.

This clonotype was observed many times. This chain connects TRBV20-1 to TRBJ2-7; no clear D gene. Trimming removed 0 bases at V and 1 base at J, with 10 bases between. Germline V gene data show CDR1 as DFQATT and CDR2 as SNEGSKA (reference sequence). CDR3 length equals 14 residues. As DNA, the CDR3 is TGCAGTGCTAGAGACAGGTCGACTTCCTACGAGCAGTACTTC. Translated, it gives CSARDRSTSYEQYF.

A word on this clonotype: The junction and the germline gene differ at one end; a read error may be behind it. The J gene is TRBJ1-1, the V gene TRBV2, with D perhaps matching TRBD1 (5 bases). Germline V gene data show CDR1 as SNHLY and CDR2 as FYNNEI. CDR3 length: 15 residues. The CDR3 region is CASSQEGRVNTEAFF. The CDR3 region has the DNA TGCGCCAGCAGCCAAGAGGGCAGGGTAAACACTGAAGCTTTCTTT.

This chain links TRBV20-1 with TRBJ2-7; D not resolved. Looked up from germline, CDR1 is DFQATT and CDR2 is SNEGSKA (reference sequence). Trimming removed 0 bases from V and 0 bases from J, with 9 bases in between. CDR3 length: 14 amino acids. The CDR3 DNA follows: TGCAGTGCTAGAGATCGCCTACGCTCCTACGAGCAGTACTTC. Amino acid sequence: CSARDRLRSYEQYF.

In its sample, this clonotype was seen many times. The chain uses TRBV7-8 and TRBJ1-5; D gene unclear. Trimming pared 0 bases from V and 7 bases from J, leaving 4 bases between. Germline CDR1 is SGHVS and CDR2 is FQNEAQ. The CDR3 runs 12 residues. CDR3 residues: CASSLALQPQHF. The CDR3 coding sequence is TGTGCCAGCAGCTTAGCGCTACAGCCCCAGCATTTT.

A note on this clonotype: This could be a read error, since a much larger clone is one nucleotide away. The chain uses TRBV7-8 and TRBJ1-3; tentative D call: TRBD1 (5 bases). The CDR3 is made up of 12 amino acids. The V end was cut by 3 bases, the J end by 12 bases, with 12 bases between. Germline CDR1 reads SGHVS; CDR2 reads FQNEAQ. The CDR3 is CASSFGTPNIYF. The CDR3 DNA follows: TGTGCCAGCAGCTTCGGGACTCCGAACATATATTTT. The variable domain in full, completed from reference TRBV7-8 and TRBJ1-3, reads GAGVSQSPRYKVAKRGQDVALRCDPISGHVSLFWYQQALGQGPEFLTYFQNEAQLDKSGLPSDRFFAERPEGSVSTLKIQRTQQEDSAVYLCASSFGTPNIYFGEGSWLTVV.

This chain links TRBV20-1 with TRBJ2-7; a weak D match, TRBD2 (7 bases). Germline values: CDR1 DFQATT, CDR2 SNEGSKA (reference sequence). With 2 bases removed from V and 1 base from J, the gap between germline ends came to 15 bases. This CDR3 has 15 residues. CDR3: CSARSGGLSSYEQYF. The CDR3 DNA follows: TGCAGTGCTAGATCCGGGGGGCTCAGTTCCTACGAGCAGTACTTC.

Ten or more counts support this clonotype. The chain combines TRBV29-1 with TRBJ1-1; 10 bases line up with TRBD1. The CDR3 is 17 residues long. Germline lookup yields CDR1 SQVTM and CDR2 ANQGSEA. After removal of 4 bases from V and 0 bases from J, the junction contained 11 bases not matched to a gene. CDR3 coding DNA: TGCAGCGTTGTGGGGGACAGGGGAGTCCCAATGAACACTGAAGCTTTCTTT. It yields the protein CSVVGDRGVPMNTEAFF.

This clonotype occurred a few times. The J gene is TRBJ2-3, the V gene TRBV19; perhaps TRBD2 as D (6 bases). The V and J ends lost 6 bases and 2 bases respectively, with 15 bases between them. The CDR3 is 15 residues long. Per germline, CDR1 LNHDA and CDR2 SQIVND (reference sequence). This chain's CDR3 is CASRFAGSYTDTQYF. For the CDR3, the DNA is TGTGCCAGTAGGTTCGCGGGATCGTACACAGATACGCAGTATTTT.

This clonotype has only a few counts. V usage is TRBV12-3 or TRBV12-4 and J usage is TRBJ1-1, with D unresolved. Trimming pared 5 bases from V and 4 bases from J, leaving 5 bases between. This CDR3 is built from 11 residues. In nucleotides, the CDR3 is TGTGCCAGCAGTCGAACCACTGAAGCTTTCTTT. Translated, it gives CASSRTTEAFF.